This T cell receptor (beta chain) appears in the sequencing data of a study of blood T cell repertoires in COVID-19. This CDR3 is built from 14 residues. After removal of 3 bases from V and 3 bases from J, the junction contained 2 bases not matched to a gene. Germline assignment: CDR1 SGHTS and CDR2 YDEGEE. Assay: immunoSEQ multiplex PCR; the TCRdb copy retains only in-frame clones and omits some. The repertoire includes about 410,000 clones, about 88% of them detected once, and under 2% sits in the top ten. The genes are TRBV5-8 and TRBJ1-1; 10 bases align to TRBD1. The clonotype originates from a woman in her thirties or forties with COVID-19, enrolled during active disease. Sequencing input: peripheral blood. The CDR3 spells CASSYGQGDTEAFF. The CDR3 DNA follows: TGTGCCAGCAGCTACGGACAGGGGGACACTGAAGCTTTCTTT.